One and the same sample provided the 18 T cell receptor beta chains below, sequenced in a study of T cells in Graves' hyperthyroidism and ophthalmopathy (dated by TCRdb to between 2019 and 2020). The library came from multiplex PCR. The listed sequencing device is Illumina HiSeq 2000. Amplification of TCR beta CDR3 regions was carried out from RNA transcripts. The first round of RT-PCR for the TCR CDR3 was performed with the HTBI primer set and the Qiagen OneStep RT-PCR kit. Using fastp at Q25 and MiXCR, TCRdb reprocessed the public reads and kept productive beta chains. Duplicate CDR3 protein sequences are folded into a single record with the most common DNA and genes. This sample holds about 400,000 distinct CDR3 sequences; 13% to 15% were observed only once. The ten top clones hold approximately 19% of the sample. The sample was blood. These receptors were taken from a woman aged 60-75 years with Graves' ophthalmopathy.

This clonotype has just a few counts. V is TRBV29-1 and J is TRBJ2-3; perhaps D is TRBD1 or TRBD2 (6 bases each). V was trimmed by 5 bases and J by 2 bases, leaving 11 bases between them. Germline loops: CDR1 SQVTM, CDR2 ANQGSEA. The CDR3 length is 13 residues. The DNA of the CDR3 is TGCAGCGTTTGGCGGGACAACACAGATACGCAGTATTTT. As protein: CSVWRDNTDTQYF.

The chain recombines TRBV30 with TRBJ2-5, with D unclear. Germline V gene sequence: CDR1 GTSNPN, CDR2 SVGIG (reference sequence). CDR3 size: 13 residues. V lost 0 bases to trimming and J lost 5 bases, with 10 bases between them. CDR3 loop: CAWSVQSGETQYF. The DNA of the CDR3 is TGTGCCTGGAGTGTACAGTCCGGGGAGACCCAGTACTTC. The entire variable domain, with the rest obtained from reference TRBV30 and TRBJ2-5, is as follows: SQTIHQWPATLVQPVGSPLSLECTVEGTSNPNLYWYRQAAGRGLQLLFYSVGIGQISSEVPQNLSASRPQDRQFILSSKKLLLSDSGFYLCAWSVQSGETQYFGPGTRLLVL.

V and J are TRBV12-3 or TRBV12-4 and TRBJ2-1; 13 bases align to TRBD2. This CDR3 is 14 amino acids long. The ends lost 6 bases at V and 13 bases at J; junction bases unmatched: 9. CDR3 protein: CASSRTSGSSGQFF. The CDR3 DNA sequence: TGTGCCAGCAGCCGGACTAGCGGGAGTAGCGGCCAGTTCTTC.

CDR3 region: CASSYTRGAMNTEAFF. CDR3 nucleotides: TGTGCCAGCAGTTACACGCGGGGGGCTATGAACACTGAAGCTTTCTTT. V usage is TRBV6-6 and J usage is TRBJ1-1, with D tentatively TRBD1 (6 bases). V was cut by 2 bases and J by 0 bases, with 13 bases left in between. Germline V CDR1 and CDR2: MNHNY, SVGAGI (reference sequence). The CDR3 sequence is 16 residues long.

In this sample, this clonotype turned up many times. The V and J genes are TRBV3-1 and TRBJ1-6; no reliable D call. Germline CDR1 LGHDT, CDR2 YNNKEL (reference sequence). The CDR3 totals 15 residues. Trimming shortened V by 0 bases and J by 11 bases, and 14 bases separated the two germline ends. The CDR3 nucleotides are TGTGCCAGCAGCCAAGATGGGCTCAATGGGACACCCCTCCACTTT. Residues: CASSQDGLNGTPLHF.

The table lists this clonotype with many counts. The chain couples TRBV11-2 to TRBJ2-5; D gene unclear. The V and J ends lost 2 bases and 9 bases respectively, with 7 bases between them. Germline CDR1 is SGHAT and CDR2 is FQNNGV. The CDR3 runs 11 residues. As DNA, the CDR3 is TGTGCCAGCAGCTTACATCGAGCCCAGTACTTC. Translation gives CASSLHRAQYF.

This clonotype was recorded at least ten times. The chain recombines TRBV2 with TRBJ2-6; no clear D gene. The CDR3 length is 14 residues. The germline gives CDR1 SNHLY, CDR2 FYNNEI. Trimming removed 4 bases from V and 4 bases from J, with 8 bases in between. CDR3 sequence (DNA): TGTGCCAGCAGTGTCGTGCCCGGGGCCAACGTCCTGACTTTC. It encodes CASSVVPGANVLTF.

J is TRBJ1-2 and V is TRBV7-9; 9 positions match TRBD1. The CDR3 runs to 15 residues. J gave up 3 bases and V 5 bases, and 7 bases lay outside the gene matches. Germline CDR1 SEHNR, CDR2 FQNEAQ (reference sequence). CDR3 region: CASSPTGGYDYGYTF. The CDR3 DNA reads as TGTGCCAGCAGCCCAACAGGGGGCTATGACTATGGCTACACCTTC.

The count of this clonotype is one. V is TRBV19 and J is TRBJ2-1; TRBD2 matches at 11 bases. V lost 3 bases to trimming and J lost 7 bases; unmatched junction nucleotides: 2. CDR1 and CDR2 (germline): LNHDA, SQIVND (reference sequence). This CDR3 spans 14 amino acids. CDR3 in amino acids: CASSMGTSGNEQFF. The DNA of the CDR3 is TGTGCCAGTAGTATGGGGACTAGCGGAAATGAGCAGTTCTTC.

There are many counts of this clonotype. The chain carries TRBV6-1 and TRBJ1-2; D is possibly TRBD1 (5 bases). The CDR3 has 15 residues. Trimming pared 8 bases from V and 0 bases from J, leaving 16 bases between. Germline loops: CDR1 MNHNS, CDR2 SASEGT. The chain's CDR3 is CASHETGHTNYGYTF. The CDR3 DNA sequence: TGTGCCAGCCATGAAACTGGACACACTAACTATGGCTACACCTTC.

The CDR3: CASSSTSGGIGELFF. In nucleotides, the CDR3 is TGTGCCAGCAGCTCAACTAGCGGGGGGATCGGGGAGCTGTTTTTT. The chain couples TRBV7-6 to TRBJ2-2; 12 bases are shared with TRBD2. From germline, CDR1 is SGHVS and CDR2 FNYEAQ. The J segment lost 7 bases and the V segment lost 4 bases, leaving 4 bases of the junction unmatched. The CDR3 has 15 amino acids.

There are many counts of this clonotype. This rearrangement joins TRBV20-1 to TRBJ2-5, with TRBD2 matching 14 bases. Germline V lookup: CDR1 DFQATT, CDR2 SNEGSKA (reference sequence). This CDR3 has 17 residues. J was trimmed by 4 bases and V by 6 bases; bases with no gene match: 13. The CDR3 coding sequence is TGCAGTGCGCGACTAGCGGGAGGGCCTCAGTCGCTAGAGACCCAGTACTTC. Protein: CSARLAGGPQSLETQYF.

At least ten counts were recorded for this clonotype. V is TRBV7-2 and J is TRBJ1-1; D is unclear. The CDR3 is 15 amino acids. CDR1 and CDR2 from the germline V gene are SGHTA and FQGNSA. Trimming stripped 5 bases from V and 1 base from J, with 14 bases between. CDR3 coding DNA: TGTGCCAGCAGCCCCGCCCCGTGGAAGAACACTGAAGCTTTCTTT. It codes for CASSPAPWKNTEAFF.

This clonotype was counted many times. This sequence joins TRBV5-1 and TRBJ2-1, with unresolved D. Per the germline V gene, CDR1 is SGHRS and CDR2 is YFSETQ. The CDR3 consists of 14 residues. V lost 5 bases and J 0 bases, leaving 9 bases between the germline ends. The CDR3 region has the DNA TGCGCCAGCAGGAACGGAAGCTCCTACAATGAGCAGTTCTTC. This encodes CASRNGSSYNEQFF.

The sample holds many counts of this clonotype. This chain joins TRBV7-3 and TRBJ2-3; TRBD1 matches at 7 bases. V shed 4 bases and J 1 base; nucleotides not matched to a gene: 11. Per the germline V gene, CDR1 is SGHTA and CDR2 is FQGTGA. The CDR3 loop spans 17 amino acids. CDR3 loop: CASSSRQGGVGTDTQYF. CDR3 sequence (DNA): TGTGCCAGCAGCTCCCGACAGGGCGGTGTCGGCACAGATACGCAGTATTTT.

This clonotype has a count of ten or more. This sequence joins TRBV5-1 and TRBJ2-3, with D hard to call. Trimming pared 0 bases from V and 2 bases from J, leaving 7 bases between. This CDR3 is built from 14 residues. Germline CDR1 SGHRS, CDR2 YFSETQ. The chain's CDR3 is CASSLGDITDTQYF. In DNA, the CDR3 is TGCGCCAGCAGCTTGGGAGATATCACAGATACGCAGTATTTT.

In this sample, this clonotype turned up many times. The gene calls are TRBV6-1 and TRBJ1-2; 7 bases map to TRBD1. The CDR3 has 16 amino acids. The germline gives CDR1 MNHNS, CDR2 SASEGT. Trimming removed 0 bases from V and 0 bases from J; junction bases left unmatched: 4. Here the CDR3 reads CASSEATTGPNYGYTF. The CDR3 nucleotides are TGTGCCAGCAGTGAAGCAACGACAGGGCCTAACTATGGCTACACCTTC.

In its sample, this clonotype was seen many times. The chain links TRBV28 to TRBJ1-2; the D gene is possibly TRBD1 (6 bases). This CDR3 spans 17 amino acids. Trimming cost V 3 bases and J 3 bases, with 20 bases left between them. CDR1 is MDHEN, CDR2 SYDVKM, per germline. The CDR3 spells CASSLGARWVPDYGYTF. The CDR3 nucleotides are TGTGCCAGCAGTTTGGGGGCCCGGTGGGTGCCTGACTATGGCTACACCTTC.